This passage covers 6 T cell receptor beta chains from one sample sequenced in a study of early T cells in non-severe SARS-CoV-2 infection. Via MiXCR, TCRdb re-called the 5' RACE reads, giving one row per CDR3 protein. The data hold around 84,000 distinct CDR3 sequences, with around 14% observed a single time. What was sequenced was whole blood. The receptors were gathered from an adult who was a healthcare worker with PCR-confirmed SARS-CoV-2 infection or an uninfected control (not recorded which).

This clonotype was seen only a few times. The chain has TRBV5-1 and TRBJ2-3; TRBD2 aligns across 7 bases. The germline V gene encodes CDR1 SGHRS and CDR2 YFSETQ. The junction had 9 bases not matched to a gene; V was cut back by 2 bases and J by 0 bases. CDR3 size: 17 residues. The CDR3 reads CASSLRLAVSSTDTQYF. The CDR3 DNA follows: TGCGCCAGCAGCTTACGCCTAGCGGTCTCTAGCACAGATACGCAGTATTTT.

This clonotype occurred a few times. The chain uses TRBV19 and TRBJ2-4; 7 bases are shared with TRBD2. Germline loops: CDR1 LNHDA, CDR2 SQIVND (reference sequence). J was trimmed by 2 bases and V by 3 bases; bases with no gene match: 4. This CDR3 contains 15 residues. The CDR3 coding sequence is TGTGCCAGTAGTATCGGGACTAACCCCAAAAACATTCAGTACTTC. Its translation: CASSIGTNPKNIQYF.

The chain carries TRBV29-1 and TRBJ2-7, with D possibly being TRBD2 (5 bases). CDR1 and CDR2 (germline): SQVTM, ANQGSEA. The CDR3 extends over 13 amino acids. Trimming took 5 bases from V and 1 from J, leaving 12 bases between them. CDR3 in DNA: TGCAGCGTTAGCCGGACTGTATCCTACGAGCAGTACTTC. Its translation: CSVSRTVSYEQYF.

This clonotype was found a few times. This chain joins TRBV5-1 and TRBJ2-1, with TRBD2 identical over 8 bases. With 0 bases clipped from V and 6 bases from J, the junction kept 11 bases outside the gene matches. Per germline, CDR1 SGHRS and CDR2 YFSETQ. The CDR3 covers 17 residues. The CDR3 here is CASSLAGGTRPFNEQFF. CDR3 bases: TGCGCCAGCAGCTTGGCCGGAGGGACTAGGCCCTTCAATGAGCAGTTCTTC.

This clonotype was detected only a few times. A read error may account for a junction end that differs from germline. This chain joins TRBV24-1 and TRBJ2-1; possible D gene TRBD1, 5 bases. Germline values: CDR1 KGHDR, CDR2 SFDVKD. The CDR3 runs to 15 residues. The CDR3 region is CATEPPSGAGNEQSF. The CDR3, as DNA: TGTGCCACCGAACCCCCTAGTGGGGCTGGCAATGAGCAGTCCTTC.

This clonotype was found a few times. The chain combines TRBV20-1 with TRBJ2-1; D tentatively reads TRBD1 or TRBD2 (5 bases each). The CDR3 is 16 amino acids. Trimming cost V 3 bases and J 0 bases, with 15 bases left between them. The germline CDR1 and CDR2 sequences are DFQATT and SNEGSKA (reference sequence). The CDR3 is CSASRGALSSYNEQFF. In DNA form, the CDR3 reads TGCAGTGCTAGTCGGGGCGCGTTGAGCTCCTACAATGAGCAGTTCTTC.